This TCR beta chain stems from a study of CD8+ T cells in alopecia areata. Regarding the study as a whole: Association of baseline CD8+ expansion with response is uncertain owing to one nonresponder.

Germline V lookup: CDR1 SGHAT, CDR2 FQNNGV. The CDR3 contains 16 residues. V lost 1 base, J lost 0 bases, and 13 bases lay in between. Described treatment: oral pan-JAK inhibitor, 5-10 mg twice daily. Extracted RNA was reverse transcribed into cDNA, the sequencing template. Repertoires were generated with immunoSEQ multiplex PCR, while TCRdb's copy carries only in-frame clones and drops some. This table has fewer than 110,000 clones, 86% appearing once. In the case of this clone: Its antigen is not known.

This receptor was obtained from a human donor with alopecia areata. The chain recombines TRBV11-2 with TRBJ2-7; TRBD1 or TRBD2 may be the D gene (5 bases each). The sequencing used CD8+ T cells sorted from blood, collected between weeks 30 and 35, from a patient treated with tofacitinib. The CDR3 reads CASSLGGPGSSYEQYF. The CDR3 DNA sequence: TGTGCCAGCAGCTTAGGTGGGCCAGGGAGCTCCTACGAGCAGTACTTC.